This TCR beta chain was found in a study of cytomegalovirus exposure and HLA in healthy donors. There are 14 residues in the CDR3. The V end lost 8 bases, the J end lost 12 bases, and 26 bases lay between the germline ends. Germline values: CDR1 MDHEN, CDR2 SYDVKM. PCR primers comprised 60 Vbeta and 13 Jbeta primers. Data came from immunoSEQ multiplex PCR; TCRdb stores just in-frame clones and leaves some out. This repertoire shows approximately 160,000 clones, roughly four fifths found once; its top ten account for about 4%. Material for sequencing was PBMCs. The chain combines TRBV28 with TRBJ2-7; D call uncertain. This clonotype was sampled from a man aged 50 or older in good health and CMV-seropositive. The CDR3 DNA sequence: TGTGCCAGCTCCGTCTCCGCCCTCCTTGTTCGGTCGTACTTC. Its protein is CASSVSALLVRSYF.